This is a list of T cell receptor beta chains from one sample in a study of blood T cell repertoires in COVID-19. Generated by immunoSEQ multiplex PCR, the TCRdb table keeps only in-frame clones and is missing some. The sample contains roughly 170,000 clones, 70% to 90% of which appear only once. The sequencing sample was made of peripheral blood. Source of these receptors: a man in his 60s who had recovered from COVID-19. The CDR3 runs from the conserved cysteine through the conserved F or W. D genes are given only for firm matches. Expanded clones are given a class, and other clones once, few, many or no size at all.

TRBV3-1/TRBV3-2	-	TRBJ2-5	-	CASSPGRETQYF	TGTGCCAGCAGCCCAGGGCGAGAGACCCAGTACTTC
TRBV19	-	TRBJ2-7	-	CASSIRQGPSYEQYF	TGTGCCAGTAGTATTCGGCAGGGGCCTTCCTACGAGCAGTACTTC
TRBV29-1	-	TRBJ1-1	once	CSVEDKEAFF	TGCAGCGTTGAAGACAAGGAGGCTTTCTTT
TRBV19	TRBD2	TRBJ2-2	-	CASSIGLAITGELFF	TGTGCCAGTAGTATAGGACTAGCGATTACCGGGGAGCTGTTTTTT
TRBV4-2	-	TRBJ1-2	-	CASSQGTAAGAHGYTF	TGTGCCAGCAGCCAAGGAACCGCGGCGGGGGCGCATGGCTACACCTTC
TRBV2	-	TRBJ2-5	-	CASSATDRSQYF	TGTGCCAGCAGTGCGACAGACCGTTCCCAGTACTTC
TRBV7-9	-	TRBJ2-3	-	CASSLGAGARTDTQYF	TGTGCCAGCAGCCTTGGGGCGGGGGCCCGCACAGATACGCAGTATTTT
TRBV18	TRBD1	TRBJ1-1	few	CASSPRDSQGDTEAFF	TGTGCCAGCTCACCGCGGGACAGCCAGGGAGACACTGAAGCTTTCTTT
TRBV7-2	TRBD1	TRBJ2-7	few	CASSPGTGHYEQYF	TGTGCCAGCAGCCCCGGGACAGGGCACTACGAGCAGTACTTC
TRBV19	-	TRBJ1-5	-	CASQNVGYSNQPQHF	TGTGCCAGTCAAAATGTCGGGTATAGCAATCAGCCCCAGCATTTT
TRBV6-5	-	TRBJ1-2	-	CASSYGGALGYGYTF	TGTGCCAGCAGTTACGGGGGGGCGCTGGGATATGGCTACACCTTC
TRBV29-1	-	TRBJ2-3	-	CSVEFGTQRGTDTQYF	TGCAGCGTTGAATTCGGGACTCAGAGGGGCACAGATACGCAGTATTTT
TRBV3-1/TRBV3-2	-	TRBJ1-2	-	CASSQDAQGRLDGYTF	TGTGCCAGCAGCCAAGATGCTCAGGGGCGCCTCGATGGCTACACCTTC
TRBV5-1	TRBD1	TRBJ1-1	-	CASSLSPGQTNTEAFF	TGCGCCAGCAGCTTGTCACCGGGACAGACTAACACTGAAGCTTTCTTT
TRBV7-2	-	TRBJ1-5	-	CASSGRGLGNQPQHF	TGTGCCAGCAGCGGCAGGGGTTTAGGCAATCAGCCCCAGCATTTT
TRBV19	TRBD1	TRBJ1-5	-	CASSSRGLVVSNQPQHF	TGTGCCAGTAGCTCCAGGGGGCTCGTAGTTAGCAATCAGCCCCAGCATTTT
TRBV4-1	TRBD2	TRBJ2-7	-	CASSQDTSGGALTYEQYF	TGCGCCAGCAGCCAAGATACCAGCGGGGGGGCCTTGACCTACGAGCAGTACTTC
TRBV27	-	TRBJ1-5	-	CASSLQGLSHQPQHF	TGTGCCAGCAGTTTACAGGGACTCTCCCATCAGCCCCAGCATTTT
TRBV5-1	-	TRBJ1-1	-	CASSLTGFMNTEAFF	TGCGCCAGCAGCTTGACAGGGTTTATGAACACTGAAGCTTTCTTT
TRBV2	TRBD1	TRBJ1-5	-	CASTTGAGGGQPQHF	TGTGCCAGCACAACCGGGGCAGGGGGCGGTCAGCCCCAGCATTTT
TRBV24-1	TRBD2	TRBJ2-5	-	CATSEQKGLAGQETQYF	TGTGCCACCAGTGAACAAAAGGGGCTAGCGGGACAAGAGACCCAGTACTTC
TRBV5-1	TRBD1	TRBJ2-7	-	CASSLEGRAGGLDEQYF	TGCGCCAGCAGCTTGGAAGGTCGGGCAGGGGGCTTGGACGAGCAGTACTTC
TRBV5-1	-	TRBJ1-1	-	CASSFADRNTEAFF	TGCGCCAGCAGCTTTGCGGACAGGAACACTGAAGCTTTCTTT
TRBV12-3/TRBV12-4	TRBD1	TRBJ2-7	once	CASSLRQGVEQYF	TGTGCCAGCAGTTTGAGACAGGGAGTCGAGCAGTACTTC
TRBV18	-	TRBJ2-5	-	CASSPRQEETQYF	TGTGCCAGCTCACCAAGACAGGAAGAGACCCAGTACTTC
TRBV29-1	TRBD1	TRBJ2-5	-	CSARDRVQETQYF	TGCAGCGCGCGTGACAGGGTTCAAGAGACCCAGTACTTC
TRBV6-5	-	TRBJ1-2	-	CASSTGGGYTF	TGTGCCAGCAGTACGGGAGGAGGCTACACCTTC
TRBV18	-	TRBJ1-4	-	CASSPRGLNEKLFF	TGTGCCAGCTCACCCAGGGGCCTTAATGAAAAACTGTTTTTT
TRBV4-3	-	TRBJ2-2	-	CASSWTVLSNTGELFF	TGCGCCAGCTCCTGGACAGTCCTATCGAACACCGGGGAGCTGTTTTTT
TRBV3-1/TRBV3-2	-	TRBJ2-1	-	CASSHLRQRAVQFF	TGTGCCAGCAGCCACCTAAGGCAGCGGGCCGTGCAGTTCTTC
TRBV4-3	TRBD1	TRBJ1-3	-	CASSRDRGTGGNTIYF	TGCGCCAGCAGTCGGGACAGGGGAACGGGAGGAAACACCATATATTTT
TRBV5-1	-	TRBJ1-1	-	CASSLGVGRNTEAFF	TGCGCCAGCAGCTTGGGGGTGGGGCGGAACACTGAAGCTTTCTTT
TRBV20-1	-	TRBJ1-1	-	CSASLRGEAFF	TGCAGTGCTAGTCTCCGAGGGGAAGCTTTCTTT
TRBV29-1	TRBD1	TRBJ1-5	-	CSVLGTGNQPQHF	TGCAGCGTCCTCGGGACAGGCAATCAGCCCCAGCATTTT
TRBV7-2	TRBD1	TRBJ2-7	-	CASSSGGAGGHEQYF	TGTGCCAGCAGTTCCGGCGGGGCAGGGGGCCACGAGCAGTACTTC
TRBV6-4	TRBD1	TRBJ2-2	-	CASSEFGGQAVGNTGELFF	TGTGCCAGCAGTGAATTCGGAGGACAGGCGGTAGGGAACACCGGGGAGCTGTTTTTT
TRBV5-3	TRBD1	TRBJ1-1	-	CARSSRGWDTEAFF	TGTGCCAGAAGCTCCAGGGGGTGGGACACTGAAGCTTTCTTT
TRBV18	-	TRBJ1-5	-	CASSPSLEQPQHF	TGTGCCAGCTCACCGAGTCTAGAACAGCCCCAGCATTTT
TRBV28	TRBD1	TRBJ1-5	-	CASSDRVYQPQHF	TGTGCCAGCAGCGACAGGGTCTATCAGCCCCAGCATTTT
TRBV5-4	-	TRBJ1-1	-	CASSQGQGTRKNTEAFF	TGTGCCAGCAGCCAGGGACAAGGGACACGAAAAAACACTGAAGCTTTCTTT
TRBV7-9	-	TRBJ1-4	-	CASTPGHGGFEKLFF	TGTGCCAGCACCCCCGGCCATGGGGGGTTTGAAAAACTGTTTTTT
TRBV7-8	TRBD2	TRBJ2-5	once	CASSLALAGGLGQETQYF	TGTGCCAGCAGCTTAGCGCTAGCGGGGGGGCTCGGTCAAGAGACCCAGTACTTC
TRBV9	-	TRBJ1-6	-	CASSVGLTYNSPLHF	TGTGCCAGCAGCGTTGGACTCACCTATAATTCACCCCTCCACTTT
TRBV5-4	TRBD2	TRBJ2-5	-	CASSSRTSGGAGETQYF	TGTGCCAGCAGCTCTCGGACTAGCGGGGGGGCTGGGGAGACCCAGTACTTC
TRBV18	-	TRBJ2-2	-	CASSKVQRTNTGELFF	TGTGCCAGCTCTAAGGTACAGCGGACTAACACCGGGGAGCTGTTTTTT
TRBV7-7	TRBD1	TRBJ2-2	-	CASSPRLAGTGSTGELFF	TGTGCTAGCAGCCCGCGATTGGCCGGGACAGGGAGCACCGGGGAGCTGTTTTTT
TRBV27	TRBD1	TRBJ2-7	-	CASSLVRTGDYEQYF	TGTGCCAGCAGTTTAGTTCGGACAGGGGACTACGAGCAGTACTTC
TRBV10-3	TRBD2	TRBJ2-3	-	CAISESTSGDPDTQYF	TGTGCCATCAGTGAGTCTACTAGCGGGGATCCTGATACGCAGTATTTT
TRBV7-3	-	TRBJ1-2	-	CASSLTARETNYGYTF	TGTGCCAGCAGCTTAACTGCGAGGGAGACGAACTATGGCTACACCTTC
TRBV6-1	TRBD1	TRBJ2-4	-	CASSRGQGNIQYF	TGTGCCAGCAGCCGCGGACAGGGCAACATTCAGTACTTC
TRBV7-8	TRBD2	TRBJ2-3	few	CASSRGLDTDTQYF	TGTGCCAGCAGCCGAGGACTAGATACAGATACGCAGTATTTT
TRBV10-3	-	TRBJ2-7	once	CAISEAQERGEQYF	TGTGCCATCAGTGAGGCCCAGGAACGTGGCGAGCAGTACTTC